A selection of T cell receptor beta chains follows, all from one sample in a study of T cells in Graves' hyperthyroidism and ophthalmopathy. Using its own MiXCR run on the multiplex PCR reads, TCRdb lists one record per CDR3 protein. The sample includes some 300,000 distinct CDR3 sequences, 15% to 20% seen only once; the top ten take 33%. Material: blood. These receptors originate from a man aged 25-45 years with Graves' hyperthyroidism. The CDR3 runs from the conserved cysteine through the conserved F or W. The D gene is left open where the match is weak. Size is omitted from some rows. Given values are once, few, many or a class for expanded clones.

clone_size j_call d_call v_call cdr3_aa cdr3_nt
many TRBJ2-6 NA TRBV19 CASSLHSGANVLTF TGTGCCAGTAGTCTCCACTCTGGGGCCAACGTCCTGACTTTC
NA TRBJ2-2 TRBD2 TRBV7-8 CAGSSRLPSGSGREKRRTGELFF TGTGCCGGCAGTTCGCGCCTACCTTCGGGGAGCGGGAGGGAGAAGAGGCGCACCGGGGAGCTGTTTTTT
many TRBJ2-3 TRBD1 TRBV2 CASSEGQGSTDTQYF TGTGCCAGCAGTGAGGGACAGGGGAGCACAGATACGCAGTATTTT
many TRBJ1-4 TRBD1 TRBV30 CAWTGQAGEKLFF TGTGCCTGGACAGGACAGGCAGGTGAAAAACTGTTTTTT
NA TRBJ2-6 TRBD1 TRBV20-1 CSASEGASGANVLTF TGCAGTGCTAGTGAGGGGGCGAGTGGGGCCAACGTCCTGACTTTC
many TRBJ2-3 NA TRBV2 CASHRAGDTQYF TGTGCCAGCCACAGGGCGGGAGATACGCAGTATTTT
many TRBJ1-1 NA TRBV7-8 CASSHGGVVTEAFF TGTGCCAGCAGCCACGGAGGAGTGGTCACTGAAGCTTTCTTT
many TRBJ1-2 NA TRBV7-2 CASTLGHNYGYTF TGTGCCAGCACCTTGGGGCACAACTATGGCTACACCTTC
few TRBJ2-1 TRBD1 TRBV3-1 CASSQTGDGEQFF TGTGCCAGCAGCCAAACAGGGGATGGTGAGCAGTTCTTC
once TRBJ2-7 NA TRBV5-5 CASSLGLTLTYEQYF TGTGCCAGCAGCTTGGGACTAACACTCACCTACGAGCAGTACTTC
many TRBJ2-7 NA TRBV11-2 CASSLGFGLPRAYF TGTGCCAGCAGCTTAGGGTTCGGGCTACCCCGAGCGTACTTC
few TRBJ2-7 TRBD2 TRBV30 CAWSGYLTSGVSLGQSPYEQYF TGTGCCTGGAGTGGATACCTAACTAGCGGCGTCAGCCTCGGTCAGTCCCCTTACGAGCAGTACTTC
many TRBJ1-1 NA TRBV7-9 CASSSLINTEAFF TGTGCCAGCAGCTCATTGATCAACACTGAAGCTTTCTTT
many TRBJ1-2 NA TRBV6-5 CASSYGREDGYTF TGTGCCAGCAGTTACGGCAGGGAGGATGGCTACACCTTC
NA TRBJ1-1 NA TRBV7-9 CASIRAGRNTEAFF TGTGCCAGCATCCGGGCAGGAAGGAACACTGAAGCTTTCTTT
many TRBJ1-4 NA TRBV18 CASSRVQDATEKLFF TGTGCCAGCTCTAGGGTTCAGGACGCAACTGAAAAACTGTTTTTT
once TRBJ2-3 TRBD1 TRBV10-2 CASKQGVTPQTDTQYF TGCGCCAGTAAACAGGGGGTTACACCTCAAACAGATACGCAGTATTTT
few TRBJ2-7 TRBD1 TRBV7-8 CASSASRDRTYEQYF TGTGCCAGCAGCGCTAGTAGGGACAGAACCTACGAGCAGTACTTC
NA TRBJ1-2 NA TRBV19 CASSIEIQGYNYGYTF TGTGCCAGTAGTATTGAAATTCAGGGGTATAACTATGGCTACACCTTC
many TRBJ1-2 TRBD1 TRBV28 CASSWGQGANRYTF TGTGCCAGCAGTTGGGGACAGGGGGCGAATCGCTACACCTTC
NA TRBJ2-6 NA TRBV20-1 CSATGFGANVLTF TGCAGTGCTACAGGGTTCGGGGCCAACGTCCTGACTTTC
many TRBJ1-1 TRBD1 TRBV12-3/TRBV12-4 CASSLARGTGPRNTEAFF TGTGCCAGCAGTTTAGCCCGTGGGACAGGGCCCCGAAACACTGAAGCTTTCTTT
few TRBJ2-7 TRBD2 TRBV6-1 CASTNVGGSYEQYF TGTGCCAGCACCAATGTAGGCGGGAGTTACGAGCAGTACTTC
many TRBJ1-6 NA TRBV3-1 CASSQDSGGAGWTYNSPLHF TGTGCCAGCAGCCAAGATTCGGGGGGCGCAGGGTGGACCTATAATTCACCCCTCCACTTT
many TRBJ2-1 NA TRBV10-3 CAISELEDEQFF TGTGCCATCAGTGAACTAGAGGATGAGCAGTTCTTC
NA TRBJ2-1 TRBD2 TRBV15 CATSRGSTSGRAGSYNEQFF TGTGCCACCAGCCGAGGATCGACTAGCGGGAGGGCGGGTTCCTACAATGAGCAGTTCTTC
NA TRBJ2-7 NA TRBV28 CASSPGRGTYEQYF TGTGCCAGCTCCCCAGGGAGGGGGACCTACGAGCAGTACTTC
many TRBJ2-1 NA TRBV3-1 CASSHDGFYEQFF TGTGCCAGCAGCCATGATGGTTTCTATGAGCAGTTCTTC
NA TRBJ1-5 NA TRBV29-1 CLPVGHFDQPQHF TGCTTACCCGTAGGACATTTCGATCAGCCCCAGCATTTT
few TRBJ2-3 NA TRBV7-9 CASSSTVVGIDTDTQYF TGTGCCAGCAGCTCAACAGTTGTTGGGATCGACACAGATACGCAGTATTTT
many TRBJ1-2 NA TRBV4-1 CASSQYHGPSNYGYTF TGCGCCAGCAGCCAATATCACGGACCTTCTAACTATGGCTACACCTTC
few TRBJ2-2 NA TRBV29-1 CSVGRGMGTGELFF TGCAGCGTTGGGCGAGGGATGGGTACCGGGGAGCTGTTTTTT
many TRBJ2-7 NA TRBV12-3/TRBV12-4 CASRAAEFYEQYF TGTGCCAGCAGAGCAGCTGAGTTTTACGAGCAGTACTTC
many TRBJ1-2 NA TRBV28 CASRKEGGLSYGYTF TGTGCCAGCAGAAAAGAAGGGGGGCTATCGTATGGCTACACCTTC
few TRBJ2-3 NA TRBV11-3 CASSSRSDTQYF TGTGCCAGCAGTTCTAGATCAGATACGCAGTATTTT
many TRBJ2-3 TRBD2 TRBV20-1 CSARGSGRDTQYF TGCAGTGCTAGAGGGAGCGGGAGAGATACGCAGTATTTT
many TRBJ2-7 NA TRBV28 CASSFQQVEQYF TGTGCCAGCAGTTTTCAGCAGGTCGAGCAGTACTTC
few TRBJ1-5 NA TRBV30 CAWSDRKRQPQHF TGTGCCTGGAGTGATCGTAAGCGCCAGCCCCAGCATTTT
few TRBJ2-1 NA TRBV10-3 CATQAGLSYNEQFF TGTGCCACCCAGGCGGGACTGTCCTACAATGAGCAGTTCTTC
few TRBJ2-1 NA TRBV24-1 CATGDGGAHNEQFF TGTGCCACCGGAGACGGGGGCGCCCACAATGAGCAGTTCTTC
many TRBJ2-5 TRBD2 TRBV20-1 CSAYPRGEQETQYF TGCAGTGCATACCCCCGGGGGGAGCAAGAGACCCAGTACTTC
many TRBJ2-5 NA TRBV24-1 CATSDSGQPNGETQYF TGTGCCACCAGTGACTCCGGACAGCCTAACGGAGAGACCCAGTACTTC
few TRBJ1-2 TRBD1 TRBV7-2 CASSHRQGIPGYTF TGTGCCAGCAGCCACCGACAGGGGATCCCTGGCTACACCTTC
many TRBJ2-7 NA TRBV28 CASSFVQNSYEQYF TGTGCCAGCAGTTTCGTCCAGAACTCCTACGAGCAGTACTTC
NA TRBJ1-1 NA TRBV9 CASTGGGEAFF TGTGCCAGCACCGGGGGCGGTGAAGCTTTCTTT
NA TRBJ1-1 NA TRBV7-2 CASSYGRMAFF TGTGCCAGCAGTTATGGAAGAATGGCTTTCTTT
many TRBJ2-7 TRBD1 TRBV27 CASSLSTGVDYYEQYF TGTGCCAGCAGTTTGTCGACAGGGGTCGACTACTACGAGCAGTACTTC
few TRBJ2-7 NA TRBV19 CASSRTGSDEQYF TGTGCCAGTAGCAGGACGGGGTCCGACGAGCAGTACTTC
NA TRBJ2-1 TRBD2 TRBV14 CASSHPGGSYNEQFF TGTGCCAGCAGCCACCCGGGGGGCTCCTACAATGAGCAGTTCTTC
many TRBJ2-7 NA TRBV11-2 CASSLNNSYGQYF TGTGCCAGCAGCCTTAACAACAGCTATGGGCAGTACTTC
NA TRBJ1-2 NA TRBV29-1 CSVGTGYGYTF TGCAGCGTGGGGACGGGCTATGGCTACACCTTC
few TRBJ2-7 TRBD2 TRBV7-2 CASSLDRGGGIPYEQYF TGTGCCAGCAGCTTAGATCGGGGGGGGGGCATCCCCTACGAGCAGTACTTC
many TRBJ2-5 TRBD1 TRBV27 CASSLRGGAETQYF TGTGCCAGCAGTTTGAGAGGGGGCGCGGAGACCCAGTACTTC